One sample yielded the 16 T cell receptor beta chains listed below, sequenced in a study of blood T cell repertoires in COVID-19. Assay used: immunoSEQ multiplex PCR; TCRdb lists only in-frame clones, some missing. The sample shows roughly 210,000 clones, approximately 90% of them seen only once. Source material: peripheral blood. All receptors come from an older man with acute or convalescent COVID-19.

The chain recombines TRBV5-4 with TRBJ1-2; no definite D call. Trimming cost V 2 bases and J 3 bases, with 11 bases left between them. In germline, CDR1 is SGHNT, CDR2 YYREEE (reference sequence). This CDR3 comprises 14 residues. For the CDR3, the DNA is TGTGCCAGCAGCTTAACCGCTGCGGACTATGGCTACACCTTC. Translating it yields CASSLTAADYGYTF.

This clone was detected only once. The chain recombines TRBV2 with TRBJ2-3, with D maybe TRBD2 (6 bases). Trimming left V 7 bases short and J 3 bases short, with 11 bases between. Germline CDR1 SNHLY, CDR2 FYNNEI. The CDR3 consists of 13 residues. In DNA form, the CDR3 reads TGTGCCAGCATTCTCGGAGGGACAGATACGCAGTATTTT. This gives the protein CASILGGTDTQYF. The whole variable domain, filled in from reference TRBV2 and TRBJ2-3, reads EPEVTQTPSHQVTQMGQEVILRCVPISNHLYFYWYRQILGQKVEFLVSFYNNEISEKSEIFDDQFSVERPDGSNFTLKIRSTKLEDSAMYFCASILGGTDTQYFGPGTRLTVL.

The chain is built from TRBV20-1 and TRBJ1-1, with D unclear. Germline CDR1 reads DFQATT; CDR2 reads SNEGSKA (reference sequence). The CDR3 consists of 11 residues. V was cut by 2 bases and J by 5 bases, with 6 bases left in between. CDR3 sequence reads: CSARPQTEAFF. The CDR3 bases are TGCAGTGCTAGACCCCAAACTGAAGCTTTCTTT.

The rearrangement joins TRBV18 to TRBJ2-7; 9 positions agree with TRBD2. CDR3 length equals 13 residues. V gave up 4 bases and J gave up 7 bases; unmatched junction bases: 5. Per the germline V gene, CDR1 is KGHSH and CDR2 is LQKENI. For the CDR3, the DNA is TGTGCCAGCTCACTAGCGGGAGCTCGAGAGCAGTACTTC. Its protein product is CASSLAGAREQYF.

This sequence joins TRBV29-1 and TRBJ2-5; 12 bases map to TRBD1. The germline CDR1 and CDR2 sequences are SQVTM and ANQGSEA. This CDR3 region has 16 residues. J was trimmed by 4 bases and V by 4 bases; bases with no gene match: 10. The CDR3 DNA reads as TGCAGCGTTGGCCAGGGACAGGGGGCGAGATCAGAGACCCAGTACTTC. Translated, it gives CSVGQGQGARSETQYF.

The J gene is TRBJ2-1, the V gene TRBV28; TRBD1 is a possible D gene (5 bases). Trimming cost V 6 bases and J 6 bases, with 9 bases left between them. CDR1 is MDHEN and CDR2 is SYDVKM in the germline V gene. This CDR3 region has 12 residues. CDR3 in DNA: TGTGCCAGCAGCAGGGCCCCCAATGAGCAGTTCTTC. Translation: CASSRAPNEQFF.

The CDR3 nucleotides read TGTGCCAGCAGTTCTGCTGCAGCGGGAGGAACCAATGAGCAGTTCTTC. The encoded protein is CASSSAAAGGTNEQFF. The chain uses TRBV28 and TRBJ2-1; 9 positions match TRBD2. V gave up 4 bases and J gave up 6 bases; unmatched junction bases: 10. There are 16 residues in the CDR3. Germline V gene sequence: CDR1 MDHEN, CDR2 SYDVKM.

The chain links TRBV11-2 to TRBJ2-1; D gene unclear. V was shortened by 5 bases and J by 0 bases, with 11 bases between the two germline ends. From germline, CDR1 is SGHAT and CDR2 FQNNGV. The CDR3 runs to 15 residues. The CDR3 spells CASSPAASSYNEQFF. CDR3 coding DNA: TGTGCCAGCAGCCCGGCGGCAAGCTCCTACAATGAGCAGTTCTTC.

The chain uses TRBV11-2 and TRBJ1-5; D call uncertain. CDR1 and CDR2 from the germline V gene are SGHAT and FQNNGV. CDR3 size: 14 residues. Trimming pared 1 base from V and 1 base from J, leaving 5 bases between. CDR3 in amino acids: CASSLVGSNQPQHF. The CDR3 nucleotides read TGTGCCAGCAGCTTAGTCGGGAGCAATCAGCCCCAGCATTTT.

This chain uses TRBV7-9 with TRBJ2-5, with D unclear. V was clipped by 7 bases and J by 0 bases, with 15 bases between them. CDR1 and CDR2 from the germline V gene are SEHNR and FQNEAQ (reference sequence). The CDR3 is 15 amino acids. CDR3: CASTENRLYQETQYF. Here the CDR3 DNA reads TGTGCCAGCACCGAAAACCGACTCTACCAAGAGACCCAGTACTTC. The variable domain in full, completed from reference TRBV7-9 and TRBJ2-5, reads DTGVSQNPRHKITKRGQNVTFRCDPISEHNRLYWYRQTLGQGPEFLTYFQNEAQLEKSRLLSDRFSAERPKGSFSTLEIQRTEQGDSAMYLCASTENRLYQETQYFGPGTRLLVL.

V usage is TRBV14 and J usage is TRBJ1-2; 8 nucleotides agree with TRBD1. CDR1 SGHDN and CDR2 FVKESK come from the germline V gene. V shed 3 bases, J shed 0 bases, and the junction held 9 bases outside the gene matches. This CDR3 is 17 amino acids long. In DNA, the CDR3 is TGTGCCAGCAGCCAGAAGGGCAGGGGGCTTACTAACTATGGCTACACCTTC. Its protein is CASSQKGRGLTNYGYTF.

The chain couples TRBV29-1 to TRBJ1-1; no firm D call. The V end was cut by 5 bases, the J end by 0 bases, with 13 bases between. Germline values: CDR1 SQVTM, CDR2 ANQGSEA. The CDR3 extends over 14 amino acids. DNA for the CDR3: TGCAGCGTTCAAAATCGCGGGATGAACACTGAAGCTTTCTTT. Translated: CSVQNRGMNTEAFF.

This clone has just one count. The V and J genes are TRBV5-6 and TRBJ2-4, with a weak D call TRBD2 (5 bases). The V end lost 2 bases, the J end lost 0 bases, and 9 bases lay between the germline ends. The length of the CDR3 is 15 residues. Germline-derived CDR1 and CDR2 are SGHDT and YYEEEE. The CDR3 DNA follows: TGTGCCAGCAGCTTCTCGGGATTAGCCAAAAACATTCAGTACTTC. Translation: CASSFSGLAKNIQYF.

The chain uses TRBV5-6 and TRBJ2-3; D is possibly TRBD1 (6 bases). This CDR3 region has 13 residues. The germline gives CDR1 SGHDT, CDR2 YYEEEE. The V end was cut by 2 bases, the J end by 5 bases, with 9 bases between. CDR3 region: CASSFWDKDTQYF. In DNA form, the CDR3 reads TGTGCCAGCAGCTTCTGGGACAAAGATACGCAGTATTTT.

V and J are TRBV18 and TRBJ1-5, with a possible D match to TRBD1 (6 bases). Germline CDR1 and CDR2: KGHSH and LQKENI. This CDR3 has 17 residues. The ends were cut back, 0 bases at V and 2 bases at J, with 14 bases in the middle. The CDR3 DNA reads TGTGCCAGCTCACCACCCAGGGGATACGAAGGCAATCAGCCCCAGCATTTT. Amino acid sequence: CASSPPRGYEGNQPQHF.

The V gene is TRBV19, the J gene TRBJ2-7, with D tentatively TRBD1 (6 bases). The CDR3 is made up of 13 amino acids. V gave up 9 bases and J gave up 2 bases, with 14 bases separating them. The germline CDR1 and CDR2 sequences are LNHDA and SQIVND (reference sequence). CDR3 in amino acids: CASATGDPYEQYF. The CDR3 region has the DNA TGTGCCAGCGCGACAGGAGATCCCTACGAGCAGTACTTC.